This entry lists 9 T cell receptor beta chains sequenced from one sample in a study of cytomegalovirus exposure and HLA in healthy donors. The PCR contained 60 Vbeta and 13 Jbeta primers. TCRdb's copy holds only in-frame clones and misses some; the assay was immunoSEQ multiplex PCR. The sample holds some 44,000 clones, roughly 87% seen once. Material for sequencing was PBMCs. These receptors were taken from a woman aged 40-49 years in good health and CMV-seropositive.

The chain has TRBV18 and TRBJ2-6; D may be TRBD2 (5 bases). From germline, CDR1 is KGHSH and CDR2 LQKENI. V was pared by 2 bases and J by 1 base, with 9 bases between. This CDR3 has 16 amino acids. CDR3 nucleotides: TGTGCCAGCTCACCAGGGTCGGGGTCTGGGGCCAACGTCCTGACTTTC. Amino acid sequence: CASSPGSGSGANVLTF.

The chain joins TRBV7-9 to TRBJ2-2; 8 bases are shared with TRBD2. The germline CDR1 and CDR2 sequences are SEHNR and FQNEAQ (reference sequence). The CDR3 is made up of 16 amino acids. The V gene end was trimmed by 4 bases and the J gene end by 5 bases; junction bases not matched to a gene: 9. The CDR3 DNA sequence: TGTGCCAGCAGCTCCAACCGAGCGGGAGTTACCGGGGAGCTGTTTTTT. It translates to CASSSNRAGVTGELFF.

The DNA for the CDR3 is TGTGCCAGTCTGAATCCGGGACTAGCGGGGCGGAACACCGGGGAGCTGTTTTTT. Residues: CASLNPGLAGRNTGELFF. The chain recombines TRBV7-6 with TRBJ2-2; 13 bases fit TRBD2. The CDR3 runs to 18 residues. Losses at the gene ends were 9 bases for V and 1 base for J; bases not matched to a gene: 11. The germline V gene encodes CDR1 SGHVS and CDR2 FNYEAQ.

The J gene is TRBJ2-1, the V gene TRBV15, with 7 nucleotides matching TRBD2. The V segment lost 2 bases and the J segment 4 bases; nucleotides outside the gene matches: 14. In germline, CDR1 is LNHNV, CDR2 YYDKDF (reference sequence). This CDR3 is built from 18 residues. The CDR3 spells CATSRFSVLASGYNEQFF. CDR3 in DNA: TGTGCCACCAGCAGATTCTCAGTATTGGCTAGCGGATACAATGAGCAGTTCTTC.

The chain employs TRBV6-6 and TRBJ1-1; no reliable D call. Per germline, CDR1 MNHNY and CDR2 SVGAGI (reference sequence). The V end lost 4 bases, the J end lost 0 bases, and 9 bases lay between the germline ends. CDR3 size: 14 residues. The CDR3 DNA reads as TGTGCCAGCAGTTCGGGTCCCTTGAACACTGAAGCTTTCTTT. Amino acids: CASSSGPLNTEAFF.

J is TRBJ2-6 and V is TRBV19; 7 positions agree with TRBD1. V was clipped by 4 bases and J by 4 bases; unmatched bases: 7. The CDR3 is made up of 16 amino acids. Germline lookup yields CDR1 LNHDA and CDR2 SQIVND (reference sequence). The CDR3 is CASSTDRATGANVLTF. CDR3 coding DNA: TGTGCCAGTAGTACAGACAGGGCTACCGGGGCCAACGTCCTGACTTTC.

This rearrangement joins TRBV27 to TRBJ1-2; no reliable D call. The CDR3 extends over 13 amino acids. CDR1 MNHEY and CDR2 SMNVEV come from the germline V gene (reference sequence). Trimming shortened V by 6 bases and J by 8 bases, and 16 bases separated the two germline ends. CDR3 in DNA: TGTGCCAGCAGCACACTGAAACACGGGGGCTACACCTTC. It specifies CASSTLKHGGYTF.

The genes are TRBV7-2 and TRBJ1-2, with D hard to call. Trimming left V 1 base short and J 4 bases short, with 4 bases between. Germline V gene sequence: CDR1 SGHTA, CDR2 FQGNSA. This CDR3 contains 12 residues. The CDR3 sequence: CASSLGSYGYTF. CDR3 bases: TGTGCCAGCAGCTTAGGGAGCTATGGCTACACCTTC. Variable domain in full (rest from reference TRBV7-2 and TRBJ1-2): GAGVSQSPSNKVTEKGKDVELRCDPISGHTALYWYRQSLGQGLEFLIYFQGNSAPDKSGLPSDRFSAERTGGSVSTLTIQRTQQEDSAVYLCASSLGSYGYTFGSGTRLTVV.

The chain employs TRBV29-1 and TRBJ2-1; D is unclear. This CDR3 has 11 amino acids. Germline lookup yields CDR1 SQVTM and CDR2 ANQGSEA. V was trimmed by 6 bases and J by 4 bases, leaving 7 bases between them. This chain's CDR3 is CSVPRYNEQFF. DNA for the CDR3: TGCAGCGTCCCGAGATACAATGAGCAGTTCTTC.